The rows below give T cell receptor beta chains drawn from one sample of a study of cytomegalovirus exposure and HLA in healthy donors. Only in-frame clones appear in the TCRdb table, and some are missing; sequencing was by immunoSEQ multiplex PCR. The repertoire includes 92,000 or so clones, roughly 96% of them detected once, and roughly 0.78% sits in the top ten. Sequencing input: PBMCs. The receptor set was obtained from a man between 18 and 29 years old in good health and CMV-seronegative. The CDR3 runs from the conserved cysteine through the conserved F or W. The D gene is left open where the match is weak. A clone size is listed for some rows: how often the clone was seen (once, few, many), or a class if it is expanded.

D gene: -
J gene: TRBJ2-7
V gene: TRBV6-5
clone size: -
CDR3 DNA: TGTGCCAGCACATCCCCAGAAGCCTACGAGCAGTACTTC
CDR3 protein: CASTSPEAYEQYF

D gene: TRBD2
J gene: TRBJ2-1
V gene: TRBV9
clone size: -
CDR3 DNA: TGTGCCAGCAGCGCCACGAGCGGGAGCTCCTACAATGAGCAGTTCTTC
CDR3 protein: CASSATSGSSYNEQFF

D gene: -
J gene: TRBJ2-3
V gene: TRBV11-2
clone size: -
CDR3 DNA: TGTGCCAGCAGCTTTGGGGGGTTGGATACGCAGTATTTT
CDR3 protein: CASSFGGLDTQYF

D gene: -
J gene: TRBJ2-7
V gene: TRBV5-4
clone size: once
CDR3 DNA: TGTGCCAGCAGCTTGGTTCTGGACTACCCGGGGCTGTACGAGCAGTACTTC
CDR3 protein: CASSLVLDYPGLYEQYF

D gene: -
J gene: TRBJ1-2
V gene: TRBV6-1
clone size: -
CDR3 DNA: TGTGCCAGCAGTGAGCAGGGAACCTATGGCTACACCTTC
CDR3 protein: CASSEQGTYGYTF

D gene: -
J gene: TRBJ2-1
V gene: TRBV4-2
clone size: -
CDR3 DNA: TGTGCCAGCAGGAAGGTATACGGGAGCTCCTACAATGAGCAGTTCTTC
CDR3 protein: CASRKVYGSSYNEQFF

D gene: -
J gene: TRBJ1-2
V gene: TRBV5-4
clone size: -
CDR3 DNA: TGTGCCAGCAGCTTGGGGATGACGGGACAATTGGGGGTTGGCTACACCTTC
CDR3 protein: CASSLGMTGQLGVGYTF

D gene: TRBD1
J gene: TRBJ1-1
V gene: TRBV7-8
clone size: -
CDR3 DNA: TGTGCCAGCAGCCTCACAGGGGCCTTTCGCACTGAAGCTTTCTTT
CDR3 protein: CASSLTGAFRTEAFF

D gene: -
J gene: TRBJ2-1
V gene: TRBV29-1
clone size: -
CDR3 DNA: TGCAGCGTTGACCTGGGGGGAAGCTCCTACAATGAGCAGTTCTTC
CDR3 protein: CSVDLGGSSYNEQFF

D gene: TRBD2
J gene: TRBJ2-3
V gene: TRBV18
clone size: -
CDR3 DNA: TGTGCCAGCTCACCGTCTCGGCTAGCGGGAGAGTCCACAGATACGCAGTATTTT
CDR3 protein: CASSPSRLAGESTDTQYF

D gene: -
J gene: TRBJ1-2
V gene: TRBV5-1
clone size: -
CDR3 DNA: TGCGCCAGCAGCTTTGAGGCCCATGGCTACACCTTC
CDR3 protein: CASSFEAHGYTF

D gene: -
J gene: TRBJ1-5
V gene: TRBV2
clone size: -
CDR3 DNA: TGTGCCAGCAGTGAGCAAAGGGGCTTAAATCAGCCCCAGCATTTT
CDR3 protein: CASSEQRGLNQPQHF

D gene: -
J gene: TRBJ2-7
V gene: TRBV28
clone size: -
CDR3 DNA: TGTGCCAGCAGTCCGGGACAAACCGGTTACGAGCAGTACTTC
CDR3 protein: CASSPGQTGYEQYF

D gene: TRBD1
J gene: TRBJ2-1
V gene: TRBV14
clone size: -
CDR3 DNA: TGTGCCATCGCAGGTACTGGGACAGAGGCGGTCAATGAGCAGTTCTTC
CDR3 protein: CAIAGTGTEAVNEQFF

D gene: -
J gene: TRBJ2-2
V gene: TRBV19
clone size: once
CDR3 DNA: TGTGCCAGTAAGGTGGGCCAGAACACCGGGGAGCTGTTTTTT
CDR3 protein: CASKVGQNTGELFF

D gene: -
J gene: TRBJ2-7
V gene: TRBV7-9
clone size: -
CDR3 DNA: TGTGCCAGCAGCTTAATGTCTAGTCCCAAATACGAGCAGTACTTC
CDR3 protein: CASSLMSSPKYEQYF

D gene: TRBD2
J gene: TRBJ2-7
V gene: TRBV6-5
clone size: -
CDR3 DNA: TGTGCCAGCAGTTGGACTAGCTCAGAAGGCTACGAGCAGTACTTC
CDR3 protein: CASSWTSSEGYEQYF

D gene: TRBD1
J gene: TRBJ1-4
V gene: TRBV6-6
clone size: -
CDR3 DNA: TGTGCCAGCAGTTACACGACAGGGGATCGAGAAAAACTGTTTTTT
CDR3 protein: CASSYTTGDREKLFF

D gene: TRBD1
J gene: TRBJ2-7
V gene: TRBV28
clone size: -
CDR3 DNA: TGTGCCAGCAGTGGCACAGGGGCGGGCTACGAGCAGTACTTC
CDR3 protein: CASSGTGAGYEQYF

D gene: -
J gene: TRBJ1-2
V gene: TRBV7-2
clone size: -
CDR3 DNA: TGTGCCAGCAGCTATGAGGCTGTCTATGGCTACACCTTC
CDR3 protein: CASSYEAVYGYTF

D gene: -
J gene: TRBJ2-7
V gene: TRBV11-2
clone size: once
CDR3 DNA: TGTGCCAGCAGCTTGAGAGGGCAGAGCTCCTACGAGCAGTACTTC
CDR3 protein: CASSLRGQSSYEQYF

D gene: TRBD2
J gene: TRBJ2-1
V gene: TRBV5-1
clone size: -
CDR3 DNA: TGCGCCAGCAGCTTGGAGGGACTAGCCTACAATGAGCAGTTCTTC
CDR3 protein: CASSLEGLAYNEQFF

D gene: -
J gene: TRBJ2-7
V gene: TRBV30
clone size: -
CDR3 DNA: TGTGCCTGGAGTTCTAACTTGGACAGCTACGAGCAGTACTTC
CDR3 protein: CAWSSNLDSYEQYF

D gene: TRBD2
J gene: TRBJ2-5
V gene: TRBV4-2
clone size: -
CDR3 DNA: TGTGCCAGCAGCCAAGACGGGAGGACTAGCGGGAGTCATGAGACCCAGTACTTC
CDR3 protein: CASSQDGRTSGSHETQYF

D gene: -
J gene: TRBJ2-6
V gene: TRBV6-5
clone size: -
CDR3 DNA: TGTGCCAGCAGTTACTCGACGGGGGCTGGGGCCAACGTCCTGACTTTC
CDR3 protein: CASSYSTGAGANVLTF

D gene: -
J gene: TRBJ2-3
V gene: TRBV14
clone size: -
CDR3 DNA: TGTGCCAGCAGCCTTCTACGGGCAGATACGCAGTATTTT
CDR3 protein: CASSLLRADTQYF

D gene: -
J gene: TRBJ2-7
V gene: TRBV7-9
clone size: -
CDR3 DNA: TGTGCCAGCAGCTTTGGAGCATCTTACGAGCAGTACTTC
CDR3 protein: CASSFGASYEQYF

D gene: -
J gene: TRBJ2-1
V gene: TRBV27
clone size: -
CDR3 DNA: TGTGCCAGTACTCAGCACAGATCCTACAATGAGCAGTTCTTC
CDR3 protein: CASTQHRSYNEQFF

D gene: TRBD1
J gene: TRBJ1-4
V gene: TRBV11-3
clone size: once
CDR3 DNA: TGTGCCAGCAGCTCCAGGGGGCCGGCTAATGAAAAACTGTTTTTT
CDR3 protein: CASSSRGPANEKLFF

D gene: TRBD2
J gene: TRBJ2-1
V gene: TRBV19
clone size: -
CDR3 DNA: TGTGCCAGTAGTACCCTACTAGCGTACAATGAGCAGTTCTTC
CDR3 protein: CASSTLLAYNEQFF

D gene: TRBD1
J gene: TRBJ2-7
V gene: TRBV6-5
clone size: -
CDR3 DNA: TGTGCCAGCAGTTATAGCCTAGGGGGCAGCTCCTACGAGCAGTACTTC
CDR3 protein: CASSYSLGGSSYEQYF

D gene: TRBD1
J gene: TRBJ1-1
V gene: TRBV28
clone size: -
CDR3 DNA: TGTGCCAGCAGTTCGTCCCGAGAAAGGGGGCTGAACACTGAAGCTTTCTTT
CDR3 protein: CASSSSRERGLNTEAFF

D gene: TRBD1
J gene: TRBJ2-1
V gene: TRBV10-3
clone size: -
CDR3 DNA: TGTGCCATCAGTGTAGGGACAGGGATGAACAATGAGCAGTTCTTC
CDR3 protein: CAISVGTGMNNEQFF

D gene: -
J gene: TRBJ2-1
V gene: TRBV7-3
clone size: once
CDR3 DNA: TGTGCCAGCAGCTTACTGTCCGGAGTCAATGAGCAGTTCTTC
CDR3 protein: CASSLLSGVNEQFF

D gene: TRBD2
J gene: TRBJ2-1
V gene: TRBV10-3
clone size: -
CDR3 DNA: TGTGCCATCAGTGAGGGGACTAGCGGGAGTCCCGAGCAGTTCTTC
CDR3 protein: CAISEGTSGSPEQFF

D gene: TRBD2
J gene: TRBJ2-1
V gene: TRBV10-1
clone size: -
CDR3 DNA: TGCGCCAGCAGTGATCAGACTAGCGGGACCTACAATGAGCAGTTCTTC
CDR3 protein: CASSDQTSGTYNEQFF

D gene: TRBD2
J gene: TRBJ2-3
V gene: TRBV30
clone size: -
CDR3 DNA: TGTGCCTGGCGGGAGGTCGGGGCAGATACGCAGTATTTT
CDR3 protein: CAWREVGADTQYF

D gene: -
J gene: TRBJ2-3
V gene: TRBV5-4
clone size: -
CDR3 DNA: TGTGCCAGCAGCTCTAGCACCGGAGGGTCAGATACGCAGTATTTT
CDR3 protein: CASSSSTGGSDTQYF

D gene: TRBD2
J gene: TRBJ2-3
V gene: TRBV7-9
clone size: -
CDR3 DNA: TGTGCCAGCAGCTTATTTCCCCTGACTAGCGGGGCATTCACAGATACGCAGTATTTT
CDR3 protein: CASSLFPLTSGAFTDTQYF

D gene: TRBD2
J gene: TRBJ2-1
V gene: TRBV20-1
clone size: -
CDR3 DNA: TGCAGTGCTAGAGTAGGACTAGAGTTCTTC
CDR3 protein: CSARVGLEFF

D gene: -
J gene: TRBJ1-5
V gene: TRBV5-1
clone size: -
CDR3 DNA: TGCGCCAGCAGCTTGGCCAGCGAAGGGCCCCAGCATTTT
CDR3 protein: CASSLASEGPQHF

D gene: -
J gene: TRBJ1-2
V gene: TRBV6-1
clone size: -
CDR3 DNA: TGTGCCAGCAGTGAAGCGTCAGGGGTCAACTATGGCTACACCTTC
CDR3 protein: CASSEASGVNYGYTF

D gene: -
J gene: TRBJ2-1
V gene: TRBV5-1
clone size: -
CDR3 DNA: TGCGCCAGCACCAAAGAATCGGGCGGAGGCTACAATGAGCAGTTCTTC
CDR3 protein: CASTKESGGGYNEQFF

D gene: -
J gene: TRBJ1-1
V gene: TRBV18
clone size: -
CDR3 DNA: TGTGCCAGCTCACCACGGGGAGGGGGGACTGAAGCTTTCTTT
CDR3 protein: CASSPRGGGTEAFF

D gene: TRBD1
J gene: TRBJ1-2
V gene: TRBV27
clone size: -
CDR3 DNA: TGTGCCAGCAGTCCCCTCACCCCACAGGGGGCGCGTGAAGGCTACACCTTC
CDR3 protein: CASSPLTPQGAREGYTF

D gene: TRBD1
J gene: TRBJ1-2
V gene: TRBV6-5
clone size: -
CDR3 DNA: TGTGCCAGCAGTCGACAGGGGGCATTTCTGGGAGGCTACACCTTC
CDR3 protein: CASSRQGAFLGGYTF

D gene: -
J gene: TRBJ2-3
V gene: TRBV7-2
clone size: -
CDR3 DNA: TGTGCCAGCAGCTTCGGTGGCGGGAGCACAGATACGCAGTATTTT
CDR3 protein: CASSFGGGSTDTQYF

D gene: TRBD1
J gene: TRBJ1-4
V gene: TRBV27
clone size: -
CDR3 DNA: TGTGCCAGCCCTCGGACAGGGGACGGCGAAAAACTGTTTTTT
CDR3 protein: CASPRTGDGEKLFF

D gene: -
J gene: TRBJ2-5
V gene: TRBV29-1
clone size: -
CDR3 DNA: TGCAGCGTTGACTGGCAGGAAAGGGGGCAAGAGACCCAGTACTTC
CDR3 protein: CSVDWQERGQETQYF

D gene: -
J gene: TRBJ2-6
V gene: TRBV28
clone size: once
CDR3 DNA: TGTGCCAGCAGTTGGCCCGAGACAGCGTCCTCCGGGGCCAACGTCCTGACTTTC
CDR3 protein: CASSWPETASSGANVLTF

D gene: -
J gene: TRBJ2-5
V gene: TRBV5-1
clone size: -
CDR3 DNA: TGCGCCAGCAGCTTCAGGGAACAGGTGGGCCGAGAGACCCAGTACTTC
CDR3 protein: CASSFREQVGRETQYF

D gene: -
J gene: TRBJ2-7
V gene: TRBV4-1
clone size: once
CDR3 DNA: TGCGCCAGCAGCCAAGGTGGCTTCTCCGAGCAGTACTTC
CDR3 protein: CASSQGGFSEQYF